The source of this TCR beta chain is a study of blood T cells in healthy people across ages. Per germline, CDR1 LGHDT and CDR2 YNNKEL (reference sequence). The CDR3 length is 15 residues. V was trimmed by 6 bases and J by 1 base, leaving 14 bases between them. There are many counts of this clonotype. Combining a sample-barcoded 5' primer with a J-beta primer mix, a second PCR ran for about 7 to 11 cycles. In TCRdb, the 5' RACE reads were re-called with MiXCR into one record per CDR3 protein. Of over 550,000 distinct CDR3 sequences listed, under 30% are singletons. Material: blood. This receptor was taken from a woman aged 80 or over in good health. The chain is built from TRBV3-1 and TRBJ2-3, with D possibly matching TRBD2 (7 bases). DNA for the CDR3: TGTGCCAGCAGTCTCAGGGGAGGGGGCACAGATACGCAGTATTTT. It translates to CASSLRGGGTDTQYF.